This TCR beta chain was sequenced during a study of blood T cell repertoires in COVID-19. Donors in Cohort 3 counted as recovered after two negative PCRs, clearance, or symptom resolution. In the study's own analysis: Amplification of reference gene primers was used by the study to estimate nucleated cell counts. The repertoire was sequenced with immunoSEQ multiplex PCR; TCRdb's copy has only in-frame clones and lacks some. The V and J calls and clone size are taken from that table; D and trimming were inferred from the DNA. The repertoire holds under 200,000 clones, with roughly 84% as singletons. This clone was counted a few times. CDR1 LNHDA and CDR2 SQIVND come from the germline V gene (reference sequence). The junction had 7 bases not matched to a gene; V was cut back by 6 bases and J by 2 bases. The length of the CDR3 is 15 residues.

The chain employs TRBV19 and TRBJ2-7; TRBD1 aligns across 10 bases. The clonotype was recovered from a woman between 55 and 75 years old who had recovered from COVID-19. Specimen: PBMCs or T cells enriched from blood (not recorded which). Here the CDR3 reads CASRPGQGGTYEQYF. The CDR3 DNA reads as TGTGCCAGTAGACCCGGACAGGGGGGAACCTACGAGCAGTACTTC.